This T cell receptor beta chain was recovered during a study of cytomegalovirus exposure and HLA in healthy donors. Study-wide findings and caveats: According to the study, 160 or so TCR beta chains were cytomegalovirus-associated. Reportedly, HLA-A and HLA-B alleles of most subjects were accurately predicted from TCR beta.

Trimming shortened V by 4 bases and J by 3 bases, and 13 bases separated the two germline ends. The CDR3 totals 14 residues. Looked up from germline, CDR1 is LNHDA and CDR2 is SQIVND (reference sequence). The PCR had 60 Vbeta and 13 Jbeta primers. In the source study's methods: Tens of millions of unique TCR beta chains, some 9.9 million shared, were counted in a later analysis. Repertoires were generated with immunoSEQ multiplex PCR, while TCRdb's copy carries only in-frame clones and drops some. The V and J calls and clone size are taken from that table; D and trimming were inferred from the DNA. The sample yields some 130,000 clones, 60% to 75% seen once. This clone was seen only a few times. The antigen remains unidentified. Donors consisted of healthy bone marrow donors.

Sequenced: PBMCs. The sequence was collected from a man younger than 40 in good health and CMV-seronegative. The rearrangement uses TRBV19 and TRBJ2-7; D may be TRBD1 (6 bases). CDR3 DNA: TGTGCCAGTAGTAAACCCGGACAGCTCTACGAGCAGTACTTC. It encodes CASSKPGQLYEQYF.